This T cell receptor (beta chain) comes out of a study of blood T cell repertoires in COVID-19. On the study more broadly: Sources were T cells, B-cell-depleted T cells, or PBMCs; the material itself was cDNA or gDNA.

In the original processing: Estimation of nucleated cell counts was performed using reference gene primer amplification. Only in-frame clones appear in the TCRdb table, and some are missing; sequencing was by immunoSEQ multiplex PCR. V and J calls and clone size are copied from that table; D and trimming were computed from the DNA. Altogether about 120,000 clones are present, 72% being singletons, with the ten largest covering over 6%. This CDR3 comprises 13 residues. Trimming cost V 6 bases and J 2 bases, with 10 bases left between them. Germline-derived CDR1 and CDR2 are SNHLY and FYNNEI. The V and J genes are TRBV2 and TRBJ1-1, with D maybe TRBD1 (5 bases). The specimen was peripheral blood. The origin of this receptor is a woman aged 55-75 years with acute or convalescent COVID-19. The CDR3 bases are TGTGCCAGCAGACTCAGGGTAAACACTGAAGCTTTCTTT. This gives the protein CASRLRVNTEAFF.